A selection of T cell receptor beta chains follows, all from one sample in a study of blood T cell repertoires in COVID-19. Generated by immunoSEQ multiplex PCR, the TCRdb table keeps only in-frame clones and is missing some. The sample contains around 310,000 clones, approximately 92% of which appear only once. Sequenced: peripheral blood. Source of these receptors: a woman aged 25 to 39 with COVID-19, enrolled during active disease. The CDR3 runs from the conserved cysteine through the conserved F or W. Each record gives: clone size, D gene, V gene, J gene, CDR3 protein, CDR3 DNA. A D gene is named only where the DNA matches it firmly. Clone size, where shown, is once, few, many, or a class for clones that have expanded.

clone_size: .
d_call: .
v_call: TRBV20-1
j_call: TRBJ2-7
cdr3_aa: CSASLQGERYEQYF
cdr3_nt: TGCAGTGCTAGTTTACAGGGAGAAAGGTACGAGCAGTACTTC

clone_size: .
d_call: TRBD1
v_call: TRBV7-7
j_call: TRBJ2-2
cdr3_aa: CASSQTGQGYAGELFF
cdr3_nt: TGTGCTAGCAGTCAGACGGGACAGGGGTATGCCGGGGAGCTGTTTTTT

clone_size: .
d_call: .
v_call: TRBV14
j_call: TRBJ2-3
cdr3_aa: CASSQSTIHTQYF
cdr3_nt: TGTGCCAGCAGCCAATCGACTATCCATACGCAGTATTTT

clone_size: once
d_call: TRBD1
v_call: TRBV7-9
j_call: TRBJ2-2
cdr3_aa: CASSSKQGVTNTGELFF
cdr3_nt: TGTGCCAGCAGCTCAAAACAGGGGGTGACGAACACCGGGGAGCTGTTTTTT

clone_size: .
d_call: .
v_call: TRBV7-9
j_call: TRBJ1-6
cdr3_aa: CASSLSSNSPLHF
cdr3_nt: TGTGCCAGCAGCCTCTCCAGTAATTCACCCCTCCACTTT

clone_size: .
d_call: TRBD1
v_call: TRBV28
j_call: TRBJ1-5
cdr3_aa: CASSLQGGSNQPQHF
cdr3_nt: TGTGCCAGCAGTTTACAGGGGGGTAGCAATCAGCCCCAGCATTTT

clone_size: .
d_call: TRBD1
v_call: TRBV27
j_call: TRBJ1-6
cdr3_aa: CASSLYPQGASSSYNSPLHF
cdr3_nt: TGTGCCAGCAGTTTATACCCACAGGGGGCTTCCAGCTCCTATAATTCACCCCTCCACTTT

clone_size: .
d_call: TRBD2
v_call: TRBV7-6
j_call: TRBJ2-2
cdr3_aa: CASSLGSRGAGELFF
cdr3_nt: TGTGCCAGCAGCTTAGGTTCTCGGGGGGCCGGGGAGCTGTTTTTT

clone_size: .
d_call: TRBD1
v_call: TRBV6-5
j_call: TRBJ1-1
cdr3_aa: CASRGTGGTGTEAFF
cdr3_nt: TGTGCCAGCAGGGGGACAGGGGGCACGGGCACTGAAGCTTTCTTT

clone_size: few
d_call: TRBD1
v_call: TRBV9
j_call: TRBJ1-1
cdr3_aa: CASSVDGQGGTEAFF
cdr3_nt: TGTGCCAGCAGCGTAGACGGACAGGGAGGGACTGAAGCTTTCTTT

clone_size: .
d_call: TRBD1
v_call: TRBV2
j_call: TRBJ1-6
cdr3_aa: CASSGDRGGGSPLHF
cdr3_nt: TGTGCCAGCAGTGGGGACAGGGGAGGGGGATCACCCCTCCACTTT

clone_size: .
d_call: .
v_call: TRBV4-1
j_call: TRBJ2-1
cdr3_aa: CASSQGEALNNEQFF
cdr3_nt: TGCGCCAGCAGCCAGGGAGAGGCCCTAAACAATGAGCAGTTCTTC

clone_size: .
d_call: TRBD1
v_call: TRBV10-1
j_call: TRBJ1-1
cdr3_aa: CASSEGTEGKAFF
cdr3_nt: TGCGCCAGCAGTGAGGGGACAGAGGGTAAAGCTTTCTTT

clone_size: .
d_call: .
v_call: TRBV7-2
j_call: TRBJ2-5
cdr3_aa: CASSPPGQETQYF
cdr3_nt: TGTGCCAGCAGCCCGCCGGGGCAAGAGACCCAGTACTTC

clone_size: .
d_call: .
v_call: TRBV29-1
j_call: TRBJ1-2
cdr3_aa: CSDRPSGWDGYTF
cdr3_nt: TGCAGCGACCGCCCCTCAGGGTGGGATGGCTACACCTTC

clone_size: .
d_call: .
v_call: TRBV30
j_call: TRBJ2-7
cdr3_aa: CAWSVGGPYEQYF
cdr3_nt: TGTGCCTGGAGTGTCGGGGGGCCCTACGAGCAGTACTTC

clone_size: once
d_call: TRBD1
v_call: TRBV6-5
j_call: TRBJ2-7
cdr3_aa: CASRPGQGFYYEQYF
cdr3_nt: TGTGCCAGCAGACCCGGACAGGGGTTTTATTACGAGCAGTACTTC

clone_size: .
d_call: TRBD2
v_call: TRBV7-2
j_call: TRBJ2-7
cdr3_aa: CASSPTALTSALYEQYF
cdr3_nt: TGTGCCAGCAGCCCCACTGCTCTGACTAGCGCCCTCTACGAGCAGTACTTC

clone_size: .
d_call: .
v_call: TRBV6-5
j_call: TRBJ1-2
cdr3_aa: CASGRAHGYTF
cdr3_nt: TGTGCCAGCGGCAGGGCTCATGGCTACACCTTC

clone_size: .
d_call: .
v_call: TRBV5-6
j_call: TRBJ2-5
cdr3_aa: CASSLAGDETQYF
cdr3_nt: TGTGCCAGCAGCTTGGCCGGGGATGAGACCCAGTACTTC

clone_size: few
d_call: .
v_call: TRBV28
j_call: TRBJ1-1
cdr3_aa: CASSLELYGGTEAFF
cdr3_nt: TGTGCCAGCAGTCTGGAACTATATGGGGGGACTGAAGCTTTCTTT

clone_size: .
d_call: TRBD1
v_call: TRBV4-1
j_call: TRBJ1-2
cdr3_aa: CASSQVIPRDRDNYGYTF
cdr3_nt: TGCGCCAGCAGCCAAGTTATCCCCCGGGACAGGGATAACTATGGCTACACCTTC

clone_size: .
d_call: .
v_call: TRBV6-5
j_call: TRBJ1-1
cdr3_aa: CASRPTGALEAFF
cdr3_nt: TGTGCCAGCAGGCCGACAGGCGCCCTTGAAGCTTTCTTT

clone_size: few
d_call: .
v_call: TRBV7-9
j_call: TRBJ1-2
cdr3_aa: CASSLGGQNYGYTF
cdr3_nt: TGTGCCAGCAGCTTAGGGGGGCAGAACTATGGCTACACCTTC

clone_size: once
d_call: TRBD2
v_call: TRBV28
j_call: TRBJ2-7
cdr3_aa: CASSSVGAGADQYF
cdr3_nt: TGTGCCAGCAGTTCCGTAGGAGCGGGAGCGGACCAGTACTTC

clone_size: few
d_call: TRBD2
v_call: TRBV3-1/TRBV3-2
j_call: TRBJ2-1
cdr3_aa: CASSQGLAGEQFF
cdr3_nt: TGTGCCAGCAGCCAAGGACTAGCGGGAGAGCAGTTCTTC

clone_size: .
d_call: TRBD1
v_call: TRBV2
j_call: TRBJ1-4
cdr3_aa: CASNRQGLGLFF
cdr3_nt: TGTGCCAGCAACCGACAGGGATTAGGGCTGTTTTTT

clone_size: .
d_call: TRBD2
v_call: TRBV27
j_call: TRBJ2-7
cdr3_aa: CASRLAGGSYEQYF
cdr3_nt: TGTGCCAGCAGGTTAGCGGGAGGATCCTACGAGCAGTACTTC

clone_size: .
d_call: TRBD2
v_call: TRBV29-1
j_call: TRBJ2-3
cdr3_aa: CSVGLAGATDTQYF
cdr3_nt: TGCAGCGTAGGACTAGCGGGAGCCACAGATACGCAGTATTTT

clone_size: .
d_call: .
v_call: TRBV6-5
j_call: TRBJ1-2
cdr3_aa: CASSYIDRQLYGYTF
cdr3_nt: TGTGCCAGCAGTTATATCGATCGACAACTCTATGGCTACACCTTC

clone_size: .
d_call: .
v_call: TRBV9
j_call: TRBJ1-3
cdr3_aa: CASSSGAVSGNTIYF
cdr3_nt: TGTGCCAGCAGCTCAGGGGCGGTCTCTGGAAACACCATATATTTT